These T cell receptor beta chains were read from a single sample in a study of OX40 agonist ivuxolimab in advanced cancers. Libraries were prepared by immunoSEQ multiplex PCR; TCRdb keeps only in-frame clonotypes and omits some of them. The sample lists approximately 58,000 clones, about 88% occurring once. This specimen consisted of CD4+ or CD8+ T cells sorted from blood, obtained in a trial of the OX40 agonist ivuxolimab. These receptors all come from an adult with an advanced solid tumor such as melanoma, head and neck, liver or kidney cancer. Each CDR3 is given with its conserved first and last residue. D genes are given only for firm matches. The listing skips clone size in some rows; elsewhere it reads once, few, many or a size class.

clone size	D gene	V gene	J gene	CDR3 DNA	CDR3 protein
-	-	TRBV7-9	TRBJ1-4	TGTGCCAGCAGCACCGGGGGGCCTAGGGAAAAACTGTTTTTT	CASSTGGPREKLFF
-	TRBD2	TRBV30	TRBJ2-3	TGTGCCTGGAGTGTACTAGCGGGACCCTACCTAAATACGCAGTATTTT	CAWSVLAGPYLNTQYF
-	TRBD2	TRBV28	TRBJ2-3	TGTGCCAGCAGGGATAACCGACTAGCGGGAGAAGATACGCAGTATTTT	CASRDNRLAGEDTQYF
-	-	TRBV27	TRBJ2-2	TGTGCCAGCAGGGGACAGGGGGGGCTAGCGGGAGTTACCGGGGAGCTGTTTTTT	CASRGQGGLAGVTGELFF
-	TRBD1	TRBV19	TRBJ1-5	TGTGCCAGTAGTAGACTTGGACAGGGCCGTCAGCCCCAGCATTTT	CASSRLGQGRQPQHF
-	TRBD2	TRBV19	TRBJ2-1	TGTGCCAGTAGTGTAAGCGGGAGCGGGAATGAGCAGTTCTTC	CASSVSGSGNEQFF
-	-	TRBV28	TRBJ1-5	TGTGCCAGCAGGGGACCTAATTTTAATCAGCCCCGGCATTTT	CASRGPNFNQPRHF
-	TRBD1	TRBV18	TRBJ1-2	TGTGCCAGCTCACTGTCACAGGGGGCGAATGGCTACACCTTC	CASSLSQGANGYTF
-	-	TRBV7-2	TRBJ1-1	TGTGCCAGCAGTTCAAAAGGGGGGACTGAAGCTTTCTTT	CASSSKGGTEAFF
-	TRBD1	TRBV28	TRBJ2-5	TGTGCCAGCAGTTTTTCTACAGGGGGCGCTGAGACCCAGTACTTC	CASSFSTGGAETQYF
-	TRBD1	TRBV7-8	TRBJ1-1	TGTGCCAGCAGCGGAGACAGGGGAATGAACACTGAAGCTTTCTTT	CASSGDRGMNTEAFF
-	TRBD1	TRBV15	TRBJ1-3	TGTGCCACCAGCAGTACACAGGGGCTTGTAGGAAACACCATATATTTT	CATSSTQGLVGNTIYF
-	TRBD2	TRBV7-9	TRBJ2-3	TGTGCCAGCATAGCGGGGATAGCAGATACGCAGTATTTT	CASIAGIADTQYF
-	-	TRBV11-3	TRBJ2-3	TGTGCCAGCAGCCCGCGGACAGGCGGGGGCACAGATACGCAGTATTTT	CASSPRTGGGTDTQYF
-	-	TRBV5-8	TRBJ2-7	TGTGCCAGCACTCAGGGATACTATCTCTCCTACGAGCAGTACTTC	CASTQGYYLSYEQYF
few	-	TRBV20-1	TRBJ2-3	TGCAGTGCTGAACTCAGGGATACGCAGTATTTT	CSAELRDTQYF
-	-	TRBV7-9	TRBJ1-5	TGTGCCAGCAGCTTCCCCAATCAGCCCCAGCATTTT	CASSFPNQPQHF
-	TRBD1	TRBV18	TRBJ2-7	TGTGCCAGCTCACCCTCTGGACAGGGCTACGAGCAGTACTTC	CASSPSGQGYEQYF
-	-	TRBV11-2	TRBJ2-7	TGTGCCAGCAGTAAGACAGACGGTCACGAGCAGTACTTC	CASSKTDGHEQYF
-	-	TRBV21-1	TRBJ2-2	TGTGCCAGCAGCCTAAAACCGGGACTAGTCCGCCCCGGGGAGCTGTTTTTT	CASSLKPGLVRPGELFF
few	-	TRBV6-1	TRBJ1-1	TGTGCCAGCAGTGAGTCCTCAATCGTGAACACTGAAGCTTTCTTT	CASSESSIVNTEAFF
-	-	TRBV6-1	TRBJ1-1	TGTGCCAGCAGAGGACAGATCGAAAGGACCACTGAAGCTTTCTTT	CASRGQIERTTEAFF
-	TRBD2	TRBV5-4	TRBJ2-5	TGTGCCAGCAGCTTATCTAGCGGGGAGGGAGAGACCCAGTACTTC	CASSLSSGEGETQYF
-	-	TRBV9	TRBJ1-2	TGTGCCAGCAGCGCGGGCGGGACCCCGGCGGTCACCTTC	CASSAGGTPAVTF
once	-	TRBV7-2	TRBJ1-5	TGTGCCAGCAGCTTAGCTGAGAATCAGCCCCAGCATTTT	CASSLAENQPQHF
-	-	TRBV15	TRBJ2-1	TGTGCCACCAGCAGGAAACAGGGCGATGAGCAGTTCTTC	CATSRKQGDEQFF
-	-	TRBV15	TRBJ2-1	TGTGCCACCAGCAGAGACAATGTAGGATACGCTTACAATGAGCAGTTCTTC	CATSRDNVGYAYNEQFF
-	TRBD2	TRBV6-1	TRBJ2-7	TGTGCCAGCACCGGCGGGGGAGGCTACGAGCAGTACTTC	CASTGGGGYEQYF
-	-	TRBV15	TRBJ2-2	TGTGCCACCAGCAGAGACCGTAACACCGGGGAGCTGTTTTTT	CATSRDRNTGELFF
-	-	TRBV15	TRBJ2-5	TGTGCCACCAGCAGAGATCTCAGGGCGGAGACCCAGTACTTC	CATSRDLRAETQYF
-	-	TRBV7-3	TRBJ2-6	TGTGCCAGCAGCTTAGCGCCTACCTCTGGGGCCAACGTCCTGACTTTC	CASSLAPTSGANVLTF
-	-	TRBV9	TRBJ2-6	TGTGCCAGCACCCCACAGGGAAGCTCTGGGGCCAACGTCCTGACTTTC	CASTPQGSSGANVLTF
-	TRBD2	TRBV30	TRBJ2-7	TGTGCCTGGGAAGCGGGATCCTACGAGCAGTACTTC	CAWEAGSYEQYF
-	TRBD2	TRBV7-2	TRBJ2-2	TGTGCCAGCAGCCTCCGGATAGCGGGCTTCACCGGGGAGCTGTTTTTT	CASSLRIAGFTGELFF
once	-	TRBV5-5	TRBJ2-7	TGTGCCAGCAGCTGGAAGGACAGTCCGGGGACCTACGAGCAGTACTTC	CASSWKDSPGTYEQYF
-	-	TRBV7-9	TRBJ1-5	TGTGCCAGCAGCTTAAACAGGCAGCCCCAGCATTTT	CASSLNRQPQHF
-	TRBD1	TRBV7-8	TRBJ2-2	TGTGCCAGCAGCTTCCGGGACAGATCGAACACCGGGGAGCTGTTTTTT	CASSFRDRSNTGELFF
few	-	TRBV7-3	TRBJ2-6	TGTGCCAGCAGCTTGGGGGTCTCTGGGGCCAACGTCCTGACTTTC	CASSLGVSGANVLTF
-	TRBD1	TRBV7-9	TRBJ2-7	TGTGCCAGCAGCTCCCTGGACAGGTACTCCTACGAGCAGTACTTC	CASSSLDRYSYEQYF
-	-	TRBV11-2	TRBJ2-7	TGTGCCAGCAGCGGTGCCTACGAGCAGTACTTC	CASSGAYEQYF
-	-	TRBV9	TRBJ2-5	TGTGCCAGCAGCGTAGGCAACCCAGGGGTGGAGACCCAGTACTTC	CASSVGNPGVETQYF
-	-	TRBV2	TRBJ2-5	TGTGCCAGCAGCCCCGGGCCCACACAGACCCAGTACTTC	CASSPGPTQTQYF
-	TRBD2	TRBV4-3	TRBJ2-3	TGCGCCAGCAGCCAGAACCCCCTAGCGGTGACAGATACGCAGTATTTT	CASSQNPLAVTDTQYF
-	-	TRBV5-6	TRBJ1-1	TGTGCCAGCAGCTCACTGCAGGGCGGGTCCACTGAAGCTTTCTTT	CASSSLQGGSTEAFF